This T cell receptor beta chain is drawn from a study of T cells in Graves' hyperthyroidism and ophthalmopathy. Study context: Peripheral blood was acquired at first diagnosis, ahead of any therapy whatsoever.

The sample of blood was obtained at first hyperthyroidism diagnosis (before any ophthalmopathy symptoms). Points from the study as a whole: Blood shared most expanded thyroid clonotypes above 0.001. For ophthalmopathy, model prediction preceded onset by a median about six months.

The source material, RNA transcripts, was used to amplify TCR beta CDR3 regions. The study used the HTBI primer set for a first-round RT-PCR of the TCR CDR3. A single record per CDR3 protein comes from TCRdb applying MiXCR to the multiplex PCR reads. Here the sample spans some 140,000 distinct CDR3 sequences, around 20% being singletons. In this sample, this clonotype turned up many times. What it binds is not known. What was sequenced was blood. This receptor was identified in a woman in her fifties or sixties with Graves' hyperthyroidism that later progressed to Graves' ophthalmopathy.

The CDR3 sequence is CASSQAGEAFF. CDR3 sequence (DNA): TGTGCCAGCAGCCAAGCGGGTGAAGCTTTCTTT. The chain uses TRBV3-1 and TRBJ1-1; D not resolved. This CDR3 spans 11 amino acids. Trimming left V 1 base short and J 7 bases short, with 4 bases between. Germline loops: CDR1 LGHDT, CDR2 YNNKEL (reference sequence).